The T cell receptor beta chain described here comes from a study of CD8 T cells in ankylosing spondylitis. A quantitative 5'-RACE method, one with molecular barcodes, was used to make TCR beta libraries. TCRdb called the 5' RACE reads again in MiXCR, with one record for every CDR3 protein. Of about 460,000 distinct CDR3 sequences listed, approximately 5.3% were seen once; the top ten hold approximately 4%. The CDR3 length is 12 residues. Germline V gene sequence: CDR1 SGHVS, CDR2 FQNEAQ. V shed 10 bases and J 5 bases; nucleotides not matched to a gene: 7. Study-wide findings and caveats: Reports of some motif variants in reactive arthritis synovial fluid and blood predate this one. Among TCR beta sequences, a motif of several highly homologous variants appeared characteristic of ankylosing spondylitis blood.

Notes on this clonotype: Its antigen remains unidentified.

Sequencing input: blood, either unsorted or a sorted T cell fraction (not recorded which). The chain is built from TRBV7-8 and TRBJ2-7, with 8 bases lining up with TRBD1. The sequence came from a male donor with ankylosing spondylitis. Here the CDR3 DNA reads TGTGCCATCCGCAGGGGGCCAAACGAGCAGTACTTC. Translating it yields CAIRRGPNEQYF.